Listed here are 15 T cell receptor beta chains from one sample, sequenced in a study of a mutant IDH1 vaccine in newly diagnosed glioma. Time point of the sample: baseline, week 1 (first vaccination visit). This sample's treatment: pre-vaccination baseline after standard-of-care therapy. The repertoire was sequenced with immunoSEQ multiplex PCR; TCRdb's copy has only in-frame clones and lacks some. This repertoire shows 98,000 or so clones, roughly 89% found once; its top ten account for roughly 0.58%. Source: PBMCs, taken from a glioma patient treated with radiotherapy, temozolomide or both. These receptors originate from a woman aged 50 to 60 with glioma.

The chain employs TRBV28 and TRBJ2-2; D is uncertain. CDR1 and CDR2 (germline): MDHEN, SYDVKM. The V end lost 5 bases, the J end lost 5 bases, and 9 bases lay between the germline ends. The CDR3 is made up of 13 amino acids. In nucleotides, the CDR3 is TGTGCCAGCAGTCGAATGGGGACCGGGGAGCTGTTTTTT. It encodes CASSRMGTGELFF.

V and J are TRBV30 and TRBJ1-2; D remains unclear. CDR1 and CDR2 from the germline V gene are GTSNPN and SVGIG (reference sequence). With 4 bases removed from V and 5 bases from J, the gap between germline ends came to 8 bases. The CDR3 runs to 11 residues. CDR3 region: CAWTQRYGYTF. The CDR3 region has the DNA TGTGCCTGGACACAGAGATATGGCTACACCTTC.

This chain connects TRBV7-6 to TRBJ2-2, with 9 nucleotides matching TRBD2. V lost 5 bases to trimming and J lost 4 bases; unmatched junction nucleotides: 8. The germline V gene has CDR1 SGHVS and CDR2 FNYEAQ. The CDR3 runs 16 residues. The CDR3 bases are TGTGCCAGCAGCCTAACTAGCGGGCTGCGCACCGGGGAGCTGTTTTTT. This encodes CASSLTSGLRTGELFF. The variable domain in full, completed from reference TRBV7-6 and TRBJ2-2, reads GAGVSQSPRYKVTKRGQDVALRCDPISGHVSLYWYRQALGQGPEFLTYFNYEAQQDKSGLPNDRFSAERPEGSISTLTIQRTEQRDSAMYRCASSLTSGLRTGELFFGEGSRLTVL.

The chain links TRBV28 to TRBJ1-3; 9 nucleotides match TRBD1. J was trimmed by 7 bases and V by 6 bases; bases with no gene match: 4. Germline CDR1 and CDR2: MDHEN and SYDVKM. The length of the CDR3 is 13 residues. The CDR3 sequence: CASRGQGGNTIYF. CDR3 DNA: TGTGCCAGCAGGGGACAGGGAGGGAACACCATATATTTT. Together with reference TRBV28 and TRBJ1-3, the CDR3 gives the full variable domain: DVKVTQSSRYLVKRTGEKVFLECVQDMDHENMFWYRQDPGLGLRLIYFSYDVKMKEKGDIPEGYSVSREKKERFSLILESASTNQTSMYLCASRGQGGNTIYFGEGSWLTVV.

This clone has just one count. The chain is built from TRBV5-1 and TRBJ2-5; 10 bases are shared with TRBD1. The trim removed 0 bases at V and 3 bases at J, leaving 2 bases unmatched. This CDR3 has 15 amino acids. Germline CDR1 SGHRS, CDR2 YFSETQ. CDR3 region: CASSLAGTGEETQYF. Written as DNA, the CDR3 is TGCGCCAGCAGCTTGGCCGGGACAGGGGAAGAGACCCAGTACTTC.

In this sample, this clone turned up once. This sequence joins TRBV28 and TRBJ1-5; D uncertain. Germline CDR1 reads MDHEN; CDR2 reads SYDVKM. V dropped 2 bases and J dropped 7 bases, with 15 bases sitting between them. CDR3 length: 15 residues. The CDR3 coding sequence is TGTGCCAGCAGTTTACGCCAGGTCGGGGTACAGCCCCAGCATTTT. Amino acid sequence: CASSLRQVGVQPQHF.

The chain joins TRBV18 to TRBJ2-3; maybe TRBD2 (6 bases). Germline CDR1 reads KGHSH; CDR2 reads LQKENI. CDR3 length: 15 residues. V lost 8 bases and J lost 0, with 15 bases in between. The chain's CDR3 is CASTQLAPSTDTQYF. The CDR3 DNA is TGTGCCAGCACCCAACTAGCACCGAGCACAGATACGCAGTATTTT.

The chain recombines TRBV4-1 with TRBJ1-1; a possible D gene is TRBD1 (6 bases). The germline V gene has CDR1 MGHRA and CDR2 YSYEKL. This CDR3 has 14 amino acids. V lost 4 bases and J 2 bases, leaving 11 bases between the germline ends. The CDR3 loop reads CASSLGGRNTEAFF. The DNA for the CDR3 is TGCGCCAGCAGCCTAGGGGGGCGAAACACTGAAGCTTTCTTT.

V is TRBV10-3 and J is TRBJ2-5, with unresolved D. The CDR3 consists of 13 residues. V gave up 2 bases and J gave up 5 bases, with 9 bases separating them. Germline assignment: CDR1 ENHRY and CDR2 SYGVKD. CDR3 loop: CAISEAYEETQYF. The CDR3 DNA sequence: TGTGCCATCAGTGAGGCATACGAGGAGACCCAGTACTTC.

The rearrangement uses TRBV27 and TRBJ2-1; possibly TRBD2 for D (6 bases). CDR1 is MNHEY, CDR2 SMNVEV, per germline (reference sequence). The V end lost 4 bases, the J end lost 6 bases, and 16 bases lay between the germline ends. The CDR3 contains 15 residues. As DNA, the CDR3 is TGTGCCAGCAGTTATAACCGGGAGCTGGGCAATGAGCAGTTCTTC. Its protein is CASSYNRELGNEQFF.

The rearrangement links TRBV5-1 to TRBJ1-5, with 8 bases aligning to TRBD1. J lost 6 bases, V lost 4 bases, and 6 bases had no gene match. CDR3 length equals 14 residues. Germline V gives CDR1 SGHRS, CDR2 YFSETQ. This CDR3 reads CASSIDRGGQPQHF. CDR3 in DNA: TGCGCCAGCAGCATAGACAGGGGAGGTCAGCCCCAGCATTTT.

The rearrangement links TRBV4-1 to TRBJ1-2, with 7 bases aligning to TRBD1. The CDR3 is made up of 15 amino acids. J was trimmed by 0 bases and V by 6 bases; bases with no gene match: 7. CDR1 MGHRA and CDR2 YSYEKL come from the germline V gene. In DNA, the CDR3 is TGCGCCAGCAGTCCTGGGACAGCTGCTAACTATGGCTACACCTTC. Protein product: CASSPGTAANYGYTF.

The chain joins TRBV28 to TRBJ2-4; 13 bases are a match to TRBD2. The CDR3 runs to 17 residues. Germline CDR1 MDHEN, CDR2 SYDVKM. Unmatched junction bases numbered 3, after V lost 2 bases and J lost 2 bases. The DNA of the CDR3 is TGTGCCAGCAGTTTAGGGGGACTAGCGGGAACCAAAAACATTCAGTACTTC. Translation gives CASSLGGLAGTKNIQYF.

This clone was recorded once. The chain carries TRBV28 and TRBJ2-2, with D perhaps matching TRBD2 (6 bases). The CDR3 loop spans 17 amino acids. Trimming cost V 6 bases and J 5 bases, with 22 bases left between them. Per the germline V gene, CDR1 is MDHEN and CDR2 is SYDVKM. Here the CDR3 reads CASSKLIRDLRTGELFF. Written as DNA, the CDR3 is TGTGCCAGCAGCAAACTAATCCGGGACTTAAGAACCGGGGAGCTGTTTTTT.

This clone came up once. The CDR3: CASTIFGHDGLGYTF. CDR3 DNA: TGTGCCAGTACCATATTCGGACACGATGGCCTCGGCTACACCTTC. The rearrangement joins TRBV19 to TRBJ1-2, with a weak D call TRBD1 (5 bases). The CDR3 is made up of 15 amino acids. Germline values: CDR1 LNHDA, CDR2 SQIVND (reference sequence). Trimming shortened V by 7 bases and J by 8 bases, and 23 bases separated the two germline ends.